This T cell receptor beta chain was captured in a study of identical twins. Study-wide points: Memory repertoires lacked the insertion deficit that abundant cord blood beta clonotypes showed.

Only healthy Caucasians were enrolled as donors. Unique molecular identifiers were in the cDNA, with template-switch universal primer binding. TCRdb re-called the 5' RACE reads with MiXCR, one entry per CDR3 protein. The profile covers hundreds of thousands of distinct CDR3 sequences, with around 12% appearing a single time and around 1.6% taken by the ten largest. Notes on this clonotype: Antigen unknown.

V gave up 0 bases and J gave up 8 bases, with 14 bases separating them. This CDR3 is built from 16 residues. These same records also appear under a second study, on yellow fever vaccine responses in identical twins.

What was sequenced was PBMCs. The genes are TRBV12-3 or TRBV12-4 and TRBJ1-6; D gene ambiguous. This TCR was recovered from a woman aged 18-29 years in good health. The DNA of the CDR3 is TGTGCCAGCAGTTTAGCCTGGGTTAATTCGGATTCACCCCTCCACTTT. Its protein is CASSLAWVNSDSPLHF.